The rows below give T cell receptor beta chains drawn from one sample of a study of T cells in localized non-small cell lung cancer. Clones were read by immunoSEQ multiplex PCR, and TCRdb kept only the in-frame ones, dropping some. The sample lists around 140,000 clones, roughly 90% occurring once. The specimen comprised peripheral blood, sampled before any cancer treatment. Every receptor here comes from a female donor aged 60 or older with stage I lung adenocarcinoma. Each CDR3 is given with its conserved first and last residue. The size entry is marked missing in some rows and otherwise reads once, few, many or a size class.

v_call,j_call,clone_size,cdr3_aa
TRBV28,TRBJ2-2,-,CASNPLADWVSGELFF
TRBV28,TRBJ2-5,-,CRSGQETQYF
TRBV4-2,TRBJ2-5,many,CASSQDFSGTQYF
TRBV19,TRBJ1-1,-,CASSKGRANTEAFF
TRBV7-2,TRBJ2-1,once,CASSLGLAGGGTEQFF
TRBV28,TRBJ1-5,-,CASSGQGSRSNQPQHF
TRBV7-2,TRBJ1-4,-,CASSPLGRGNEKLFF
TRBV9,TRBJ2-2,-,CASSFRQGGLANTGELFF
TRBV7-9,TRBJ2-2,-,CASSLAGFSGELFF
TRBV18,TRBJ1-1,once,CASSANTEAFF
TRBV5-1,TRBJ2-7,-,CASSLDTYEQYF
TRBV30,TRBJ2-7,many,CAWTIRGSYEQYF
TRBV28,TRBJ2-7,-,CASTHEGYEQYF
TRBV11-2,TRBJ1-5,-,CASSLGLNHQPQHF
TRBV29-1,TRBJ1-2,-,CSVGMGGYGYTF